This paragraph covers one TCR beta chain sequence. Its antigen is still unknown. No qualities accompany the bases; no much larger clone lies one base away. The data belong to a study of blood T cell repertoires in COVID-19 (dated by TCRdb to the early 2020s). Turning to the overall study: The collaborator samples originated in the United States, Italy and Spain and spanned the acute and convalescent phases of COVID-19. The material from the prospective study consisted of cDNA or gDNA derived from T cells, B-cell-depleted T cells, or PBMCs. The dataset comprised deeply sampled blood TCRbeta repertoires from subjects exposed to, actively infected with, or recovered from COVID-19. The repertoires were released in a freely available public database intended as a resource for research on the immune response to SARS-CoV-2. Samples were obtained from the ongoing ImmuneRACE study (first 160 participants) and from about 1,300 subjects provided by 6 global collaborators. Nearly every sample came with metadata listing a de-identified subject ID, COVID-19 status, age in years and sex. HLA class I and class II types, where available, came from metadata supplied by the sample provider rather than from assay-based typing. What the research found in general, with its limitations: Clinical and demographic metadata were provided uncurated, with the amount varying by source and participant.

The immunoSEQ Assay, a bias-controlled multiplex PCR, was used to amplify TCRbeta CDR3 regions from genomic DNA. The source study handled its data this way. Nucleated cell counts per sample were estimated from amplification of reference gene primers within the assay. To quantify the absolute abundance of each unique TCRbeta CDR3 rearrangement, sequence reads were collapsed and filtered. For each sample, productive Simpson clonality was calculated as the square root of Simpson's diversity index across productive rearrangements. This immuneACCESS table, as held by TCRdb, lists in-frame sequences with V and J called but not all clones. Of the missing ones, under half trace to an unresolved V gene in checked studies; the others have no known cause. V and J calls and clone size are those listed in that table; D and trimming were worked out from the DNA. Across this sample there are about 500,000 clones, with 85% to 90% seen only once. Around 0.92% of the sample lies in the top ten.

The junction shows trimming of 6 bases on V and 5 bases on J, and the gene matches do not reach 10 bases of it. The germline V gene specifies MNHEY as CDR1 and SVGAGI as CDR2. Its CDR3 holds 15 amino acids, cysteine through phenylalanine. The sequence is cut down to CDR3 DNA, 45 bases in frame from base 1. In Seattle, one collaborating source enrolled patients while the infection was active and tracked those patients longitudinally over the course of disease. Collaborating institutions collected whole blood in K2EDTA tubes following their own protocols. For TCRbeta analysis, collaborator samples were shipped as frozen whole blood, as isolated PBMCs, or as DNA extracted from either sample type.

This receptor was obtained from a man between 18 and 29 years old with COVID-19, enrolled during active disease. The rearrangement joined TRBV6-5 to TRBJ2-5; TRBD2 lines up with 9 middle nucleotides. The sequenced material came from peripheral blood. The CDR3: CASSRTSEGRETQYF. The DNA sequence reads TGTGCCAGCAGCAGGACTAGCGAAGGACGGGAGACCCAGTACTTC.